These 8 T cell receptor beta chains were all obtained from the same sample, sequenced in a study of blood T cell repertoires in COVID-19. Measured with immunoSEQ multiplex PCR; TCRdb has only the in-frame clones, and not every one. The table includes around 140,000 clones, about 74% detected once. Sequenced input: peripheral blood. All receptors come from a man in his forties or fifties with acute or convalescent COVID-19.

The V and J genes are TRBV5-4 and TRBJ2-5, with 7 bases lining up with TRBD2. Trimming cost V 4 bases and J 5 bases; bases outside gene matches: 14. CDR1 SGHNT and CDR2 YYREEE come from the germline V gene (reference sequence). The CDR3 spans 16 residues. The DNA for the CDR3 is TGTGCCAGCAGCACTCCGTTCCGCGCGGGGGTTGAGACCCAGTACTTC. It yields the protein CASSTPFRAGVETQYF.

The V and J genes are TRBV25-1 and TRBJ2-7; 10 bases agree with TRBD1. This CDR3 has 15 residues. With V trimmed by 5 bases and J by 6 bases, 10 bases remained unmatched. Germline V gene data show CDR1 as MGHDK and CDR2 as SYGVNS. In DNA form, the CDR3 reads TGTGCCAGCAGTCCCCGACAGGGGGCCATCGGCGAGCAGTACTTC. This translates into CASSPRQGAIGEQYF.

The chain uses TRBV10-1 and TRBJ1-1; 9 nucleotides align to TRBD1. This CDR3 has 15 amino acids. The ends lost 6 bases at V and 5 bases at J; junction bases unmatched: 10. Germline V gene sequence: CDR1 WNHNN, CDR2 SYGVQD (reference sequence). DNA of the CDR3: TGCGCCAGCAGCGGAACCGGGACAGGGAGTACTGAAGCTTTCTTT. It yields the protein CASSGTGTGSTEAFF.

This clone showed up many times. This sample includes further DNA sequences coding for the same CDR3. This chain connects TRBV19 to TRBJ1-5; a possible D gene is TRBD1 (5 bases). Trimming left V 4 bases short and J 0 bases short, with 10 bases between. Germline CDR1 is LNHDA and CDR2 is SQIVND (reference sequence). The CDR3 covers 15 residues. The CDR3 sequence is CASSNGHYSNQPQHF. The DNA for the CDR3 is TGTGCCAGTAGTAATGGACATTATAGCAATCAGCCCCAGCATTTT.

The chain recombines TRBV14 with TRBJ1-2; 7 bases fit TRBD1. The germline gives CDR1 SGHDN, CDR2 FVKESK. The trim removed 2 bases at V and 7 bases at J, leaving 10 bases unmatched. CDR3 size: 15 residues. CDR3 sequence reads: CASSQSQGGLGGYTF. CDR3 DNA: TGTGCCAGCAGCCAAAGCCAGGGGGGTTTAGGTGGCTACACCTTC.

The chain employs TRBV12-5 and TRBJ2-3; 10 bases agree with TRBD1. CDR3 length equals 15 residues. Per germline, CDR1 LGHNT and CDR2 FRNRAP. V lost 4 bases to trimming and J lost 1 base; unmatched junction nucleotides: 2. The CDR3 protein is CASGWGTGGTDTQYF. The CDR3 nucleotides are TGTGCTAGTGGTTGGGGGACAGGGGGCACAGATACGCAGTATTTT.

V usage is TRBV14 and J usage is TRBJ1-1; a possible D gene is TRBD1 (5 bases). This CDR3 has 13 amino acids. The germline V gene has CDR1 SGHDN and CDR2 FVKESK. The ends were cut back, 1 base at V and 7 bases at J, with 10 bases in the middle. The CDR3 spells CASSQAPDSEAFF. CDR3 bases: TGTGCCAGCAGCCAAGCTCCCGACAGTGAAGCTTTCTTT.

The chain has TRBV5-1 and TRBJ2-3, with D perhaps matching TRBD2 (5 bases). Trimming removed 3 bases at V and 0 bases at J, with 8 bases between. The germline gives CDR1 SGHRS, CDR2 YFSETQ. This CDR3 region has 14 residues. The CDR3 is CASSSRTSTDTQYF. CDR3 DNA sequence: TGCGCCAGCAGCTCTCGGACTAGCACAGATACGCAGTATTTT.